These 14 T cell receptor beta chains share one sample of origin, sequenced in a study of identical twins. TCRdb re-called the 5' RACE reads with MiXCR, one entry per CDR3 protein. The sample consists of about 520,000 distinct CDR3 sequences, under 25% of them appearing once. These same data were also listed under a study on T cells expressing NK-cell markers.

The material sequenced was CD4+ T cells sorted from blood. These receptors all come from a woman under 30 in good health.

In its sample, this clonotype was seen a few times. The chain joins TRBV10-1 to TRBJ2-4; tentative D call: TRBD1 (6 bases). The V end was cut by 11 bases, the J end by 9 bases, with 14 bases between. This CDR3 region has 11 residues. Germline CDR1 reads WNHNN; CDR2 reads SYGVQD (reference sequence). CDR3 in amino acids: CASSGDGIQYF. CDR3 nucleotides: TGCGCCTCCTCAGGGGATGGCATTCAGTACTTC.

This clonotype was seen many times. The J gene is TRBJ2-7, the V gene TRBV11-3, with D possibly matching TRBD1 (5 bases). The CDR3 contains 15 residues. V dropped 5 bases and J dropped 2 bases, with 16 bases sitting between them. CDR1 and CDR2 from the germline V gene are SGHNT and YENEEA. Here the CDR3 reads CASSQARQMAYEQYF. CDR3 nucleotide sequence: TGTGCCAGCAGCCAGGCCAGACAGATGGCCTACGAGCAGTACTTC.

J is TRBJ1-5 and V is TRBV12-3 or TRBV12-4; D ambiguous. The J call may be faulty, since TRBJ2-3 better matches the DNA end. The CDR3 has 12 residues. This CDR3 reads CASSFYNQPQYF. CDR3 bases: TGTGCCAGCAGTTTCTATAATCAGCCCCAGTATTTT.

The chain couples TRBV7-2 to TRBJ1-1; 8 nucleotides match TRBD1. This CDR3 has 14 residues. Trimming took 5 bases from V and 5 from J; bases not matched to a gene: 7. Germline CDR1 reads SGHTA; CDR2 reads FQGNSA. For the CDR3, the DNA is TGTGCCAGCAGCGTCCAGGGGGCGGTGACTGAAGCTTTCTTT. Protein: CASSVQGAVTEAFF.

This rearrangement joins TRBV4-1 to TRBJ1-1, with 9 positions matching TRBD1. This CDR3 spans 15 amino acids. Losses at the gene ends were 4 bases for V and 1 base for J; bases not matched to a gene: 4. Germline V CDR1 and CDR2: MGHRA, YSYEKL. Here the CDR3 reads CASSRQGEGNTEAFF. The CDR3 region has the DNA TGCGCCAGCAGCCGACAGGGGGAAGGGAACACTGAAGCTTTCTTT.

CDR3 protein: CASSNADGQGLYEQYF. The CDR3 DNA is TGCGCCAGCAGCAATGCGGACGGACAGGGCCTCTACGAGCAGTACTTC. This chain joins TRBV5-1 and TRBJ2-7; 8 bases agree with TRBD1. This CDR3 region has 16 residues. Germline V CDR1 and CDR2: SGHRS, YFSETQ. V lost 4 bases, J lost 3 bases, and 12 bases stayed unmatched. Looking up the rest from reference TRBV5-1 and TRBJ2-7 gives the full variable domain: KAGVTQTPRYLIKTRGQQVTLSCSPISGHRSVSWYQQTPGQGLQFLFEYFSETQRNKGNFPGRFSGRQFSNSRSEMNVSTLELGDSALYLCASSNADGQGLYEQYFGPGTRLTVT.

The rearrangement joins TRBV7-2 to TRBJ2-3; 9 nucleotides line up with TRBD1. V gave up 5 bases and J gave up 10 bases; unmatched junction bases: 19. CDR3 size: 17 residues. CDR1 SGHTA and CDR2 FQGNSA come from the germline V gene. The CDR3 protein is CASSRITGGLDPYAQYF. DNA of the CDR3: TGTGCCAGCAGCCGAATAACAGGGGGCTTGGACCCTTACGCGCAGTATTTT.

The chain employs TRBV2 and TRBJ2-7; TRBD2 might be the D (6 bases). The CDR3 has 14 residues. Germline CDR1 is SNHLY and CDR2 is FYNNEI. V lost 3 bases and J lost 2, with 11 bases in between. The CDR3 DNA reads as TGTGCCAGCAGTGATTGGGGACTCCCCTACGAGCAGTACTTC. It codes for CASSDWGLPYEQYF.

This clonotype was seen repeatedly, ten times or more. The chain has TRBV3-1 and TRBJ2-7; 8 nucleotides line up with TRBD2. V dropped 4 bases and J dropped 3; count of bases not matched to a gene: 2. This CDR3 has 13 amino acids. In germline, CDR1 is LGHDT, CDR2 YNNKEL (reference sequence). The CDR3 sequence is CASSPSGSYEQYF. In DNA form, the CDR3 reads TGTGCCAGCAGCCCCAGCGGGAGCTACGAGCAGTACTTC.

This clonotype showed up just a few times. This sequence joins TRBV20-1 and TRBJ1-1, with no clear D. The CDR3 runs 14 residues. V gave up 6 bases and J gave up 5 bases, with 19 bases separating them. Germline V gene lookup returns CDR1 DFQATT and CDR2 SNEGSKA (reference sequence). CDR3 loop: CSAIVGAGWTEAFF. The CDR3, as DNA: TGCAGTGCCATTGTGGGCGCCGGTTGGACTGAAGCTTTCTTT.

The chain couples TRBV5-1 to TRBJ1-1; weak D call: TRBD1 (6 bases). V lost 0 bases, J lost 6 bases, and 18 bases lay in between. Germline loops: CDR1 SGHRS, CDR2 YFSETQ. The CDR3 spans 16 residues. DNA for the CDR3: TGCGCCAGCAGCTTGGGGTATACAGGGAAGGTCGCTGAAGCTTTCTTT. Translation gives CASSLGYTGKVAEAFF.

This clonotype occurred many times. V gene TRBV7-6 combines with J gene TRBJ1-1, with D possibly TRBD1 on 5 matching bases. The CDR3 sequence is 13 residues long. V lost 5 bases to trimming and J lost 2 bases, with 9 bases between them. Germline loops: CDR1 SGHVS, CDR2 FNYEAQ. The CDR3 region has the DNA TGTGCCAGCAGCCGCGGGGGAAACACTGAAGCTTTCTTT. Amino acid sequence: CASSRGGNTEAFF.

The genes are TRBV16 and TRBJ2-7, with D unresolved. The CDR3 totals 12 residues. Per the germline V gene, CDR1 is KGHSY and CDR2 is FQNENV. Trimming took off 1 base at V and 3 bases at J, with 4 bases between the two ends. This CDR3 is CASSQLYYEQYF. The CDR3 DNA is TGTGCCAGCAGCCAATTATACTACGAGCAGTACTTC.

CDR3 DNA sequence: TGTGCCATCAGTGAGTGGCAAGGGAGGGAGACCCAGTACTTC. Amino acids: CAISEWQGRETQYF. The rearrangement links TRBV10-3 to TRBJ2-5; D might be TRBD2 (6 bases). Trimming cost V 1 base and J 5 bases, with 11 bases left between them. Germline V gene lookup returns CDR1 ENHRY and CDR2 SYGVKD. The CDR3 consists of 14 residues.